The present entry profiles one T cell receptor (beta chain) with its context. Antigen unknown. Using immunoSEQ multiplex PCR, the repertoire was profiled, and TCRdb retains in-frame clones only, with some absent. The table shows approximately 37,000 clones, with about three fifths occurring only once. The time point is: week 5, during vaccination. Alongside topical imiquimod, each dose of vaccine comprised 300 ug of mutant IDH1 20-mer peptide. The sample comes from a study of a mutant IDH1 vaccine in newly diagnosed glioma. Study information: Investigators started vaccination 4-6 weeks after radiotherapy alone, or with temozolomide cycles. Treated individuals were 62.5% male and roughly 40% female, averaging roughly 43 years of age. Overall study results and limits: Seemingly, top peripheral T cell clonotype changes bore no relation to pseudoprogression.

The sample in question was PBMCs, obtained from a glioma patient whose treatment included an IDH1 peptide vaccine. The sequence came from a woman aged 18-35 years with glioma.

CDR3 loop: CSVEDRGVNTEAFF. The CDR3 DNA sequence: TGCAGCGTTGAAGATAGGGGGGTGAACACTGAAGCTTTCTTT. This chain joins TRBV29-1 and TRBJ1-1; D is possibly TRBD1 (6 bases). This CDR3 is built from 14 residues. V dropped 0 bases and J dropped 0 bases, with 8 bases sitting between them. CDR1 and CDR2 (germline): SQVTM, ANQGSEA.